This T cell receptor beta chain derives from a study of response to subunit inactivated influenza vaccine. Overall study results and limits: Few additional T cells are recruited per seasonal influenza vaccination, authors suggested.

MiXCR, applied by TCRdb to the RT-PCR reads, yields one record per CDR3 protein. Of around 250,000 distinct CDR3 sequences listed, about 12% are singletons. A note on this clonotype: Its antigen is not identified.

Trimming removed 0 bases from V and 10 bases from J, with 10 bases in between. The length of the CDR3 is 13 residues. The chain recombines TRBV12-3 or TRBV12-4 with TRBJ2-1; tentative D call: TRBD2 (5 bases). Sequences were derived from non-naive T cells sorted from PBMCs, sampled 14 days before vaccination. This clonotype was sampled from a man aged 45-60 years who received an inactivated influenza vaccine. CDR3 nucleotide sequence: TGTGCCAGCAGTTTAGCCCCTAGCAGCGAGCAGTTCTTC. Its translation: CASSLAPSSEQFF.